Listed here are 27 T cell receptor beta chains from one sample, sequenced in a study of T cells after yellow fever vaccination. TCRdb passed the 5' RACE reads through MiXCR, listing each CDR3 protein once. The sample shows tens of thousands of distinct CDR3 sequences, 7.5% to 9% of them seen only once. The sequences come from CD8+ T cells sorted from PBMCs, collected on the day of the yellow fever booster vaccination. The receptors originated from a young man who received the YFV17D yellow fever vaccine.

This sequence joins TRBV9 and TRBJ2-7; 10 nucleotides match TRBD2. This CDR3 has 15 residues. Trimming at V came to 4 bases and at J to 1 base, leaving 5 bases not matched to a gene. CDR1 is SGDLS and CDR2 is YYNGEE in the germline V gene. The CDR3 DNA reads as TGTGCCAGCAGCCCCAAACTAGCGGGGTCCTACGAGCAGTACTTC. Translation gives CASSPKLAGSYEQYF. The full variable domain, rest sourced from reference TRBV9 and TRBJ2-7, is DSGVTQTPKHLITATGQRVTLRCSPRSGDLSVYWYQQSLDQGLQFLIQYYNGEERAKGNILERFSAQQFPDLHSELNLSSLELGDSALYFCASSPKLAGSYEQYFGPGTRLTVT.

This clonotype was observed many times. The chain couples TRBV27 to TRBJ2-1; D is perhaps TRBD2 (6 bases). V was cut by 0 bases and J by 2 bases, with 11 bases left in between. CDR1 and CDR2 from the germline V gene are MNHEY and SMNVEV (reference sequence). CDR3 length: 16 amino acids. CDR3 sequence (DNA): TGTGCCAGCAGTTTATCGAGAACGGGGGCCTACAATGAGCAGTTCTTC. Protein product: CASSLSRTGAYNEQFF.

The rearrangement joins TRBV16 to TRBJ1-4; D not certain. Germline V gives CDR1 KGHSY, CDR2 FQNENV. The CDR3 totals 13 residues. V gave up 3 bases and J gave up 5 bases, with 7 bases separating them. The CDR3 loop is CASSHPLNEKLFF. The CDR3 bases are TGTGCCAGCAGCCATCCGCTAAATGAAAAACTGTTTTTT.

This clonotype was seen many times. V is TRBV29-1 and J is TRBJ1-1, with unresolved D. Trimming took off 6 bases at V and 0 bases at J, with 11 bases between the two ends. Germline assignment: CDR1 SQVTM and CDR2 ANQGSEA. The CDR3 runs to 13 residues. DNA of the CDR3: TGCAGCGTCCGGGTCCCCATGAACACTGAAGCTTTCTTT. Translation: CSVRVPMNTEAFF.

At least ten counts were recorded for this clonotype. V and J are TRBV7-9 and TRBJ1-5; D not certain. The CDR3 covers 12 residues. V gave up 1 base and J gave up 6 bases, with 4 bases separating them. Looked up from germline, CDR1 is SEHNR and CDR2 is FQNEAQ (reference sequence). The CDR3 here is CASSLEGQPQHF. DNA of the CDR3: TGTGCCAGCAGCTTAGAGGGTCAGCCCCAGCATTTT.

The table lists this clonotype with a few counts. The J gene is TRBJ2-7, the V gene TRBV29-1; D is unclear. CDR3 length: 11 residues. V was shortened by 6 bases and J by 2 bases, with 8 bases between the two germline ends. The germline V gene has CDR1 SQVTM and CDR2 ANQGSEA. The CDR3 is CSVTVTYEQYF. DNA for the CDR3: TGCAGCGTGACGGTTACCTACGAGCAGTACTTC.

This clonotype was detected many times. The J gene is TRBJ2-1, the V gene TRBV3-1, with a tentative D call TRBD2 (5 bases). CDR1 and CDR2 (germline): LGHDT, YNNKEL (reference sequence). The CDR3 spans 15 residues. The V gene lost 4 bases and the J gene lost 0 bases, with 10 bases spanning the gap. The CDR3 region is CASSRSASSYNEQFF. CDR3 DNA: TGTGCCAGCAGCCGTAGCGCTAGCTCCTACAATGAGCAGTTCTTC.

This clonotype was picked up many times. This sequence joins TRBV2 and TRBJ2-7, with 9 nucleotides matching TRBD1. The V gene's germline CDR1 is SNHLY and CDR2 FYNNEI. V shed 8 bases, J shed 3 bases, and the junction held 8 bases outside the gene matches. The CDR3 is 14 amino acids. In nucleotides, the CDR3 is TGTGCCAGCTCCTTGGGGACAGGGTTCTACGAGCAGTACTTC. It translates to CASSLGTGFYEQYF. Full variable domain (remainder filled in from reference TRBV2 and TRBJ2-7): EPEVTQTPSHQVTQMGQEVILRCVPISNHLYFYWYRQILGQKVEFLVSFYNNEISEKSEIFDDQFSVERPDGSNFTLKIRSTKLEDSAMYFCASSLGTGFYEQYFGPGTRLTVT.

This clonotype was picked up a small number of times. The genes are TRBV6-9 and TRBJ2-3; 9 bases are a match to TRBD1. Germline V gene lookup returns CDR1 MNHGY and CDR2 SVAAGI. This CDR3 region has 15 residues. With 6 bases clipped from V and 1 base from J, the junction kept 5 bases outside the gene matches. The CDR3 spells CASSQRTGGTDTQYF. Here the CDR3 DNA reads TGTGCCAGCAGCCAGAGGACAGGGGGCACAGATACGCAGTATTTT.

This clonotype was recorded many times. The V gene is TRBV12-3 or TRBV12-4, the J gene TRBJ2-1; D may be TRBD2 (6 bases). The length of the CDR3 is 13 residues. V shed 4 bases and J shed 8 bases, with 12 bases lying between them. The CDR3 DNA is TGTGCCAGCAGTTCCGGGGGTGGCGATGAGCAGTTCTTC. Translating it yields CASSSGGGDEQFF.

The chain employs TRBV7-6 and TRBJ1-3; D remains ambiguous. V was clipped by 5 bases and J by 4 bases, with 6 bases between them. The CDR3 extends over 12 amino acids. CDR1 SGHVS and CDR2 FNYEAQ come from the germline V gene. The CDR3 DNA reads TGTGCCAGCAGCCCGACGGGAAACACCATATATTTT. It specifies CASSPTGNTIYF.

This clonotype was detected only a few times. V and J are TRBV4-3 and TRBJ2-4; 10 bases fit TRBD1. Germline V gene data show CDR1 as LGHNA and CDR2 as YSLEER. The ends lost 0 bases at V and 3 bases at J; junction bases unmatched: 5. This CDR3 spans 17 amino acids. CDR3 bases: TGCGCCAGCAGCCAAGAGGGGACAGGGGTCGTCAAAAACATTCAGTACTTC. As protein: CASSQEGTGVVKNIQYF.

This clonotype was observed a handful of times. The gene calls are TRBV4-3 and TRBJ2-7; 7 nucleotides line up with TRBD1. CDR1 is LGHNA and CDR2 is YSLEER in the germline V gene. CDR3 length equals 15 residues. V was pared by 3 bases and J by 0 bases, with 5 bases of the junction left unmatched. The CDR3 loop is CASSHGTAISYEQYF. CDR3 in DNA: TGCGCCAGCAGCCACGGGACAGCGATCTCCTACGAGCAGTACTTC.

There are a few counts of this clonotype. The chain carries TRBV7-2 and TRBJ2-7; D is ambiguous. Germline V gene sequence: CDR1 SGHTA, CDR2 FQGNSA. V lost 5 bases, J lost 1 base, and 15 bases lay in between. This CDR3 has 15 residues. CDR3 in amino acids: CASSHFDGASYEQYF. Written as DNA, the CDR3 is TGTGCCAGCAGCCACTTTGACGGAGCTTCCTACGAGCAGTACTTC.

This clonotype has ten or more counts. As DNA, the CDR3 is TGTGCCAGCAGTTACTCGAGCGGGACAGGGGGCGGTTCCTACAATGAGCAGTTCTTC. This encodes CASSYSSGTGGGSYNEQFF. This rearrangement joins TRBV6-2 or TRBV6-3 to TRBJ2-1, with 12 bases fitting TRBD1. V gave up 0 bases and J gave up 1 base; unmatched junction bases: 7. Germline assignment: CDR1 MNHEY and CDR2 SVGEGT. CDR3 length equals 19 residues.

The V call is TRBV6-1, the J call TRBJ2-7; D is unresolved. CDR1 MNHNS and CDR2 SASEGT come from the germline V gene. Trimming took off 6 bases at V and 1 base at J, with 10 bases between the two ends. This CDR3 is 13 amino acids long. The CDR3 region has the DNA TGTGCCAGCAGGGATAGCCAATCCTACGAGCAGTACTTC. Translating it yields CASRDSQSYEQYF.

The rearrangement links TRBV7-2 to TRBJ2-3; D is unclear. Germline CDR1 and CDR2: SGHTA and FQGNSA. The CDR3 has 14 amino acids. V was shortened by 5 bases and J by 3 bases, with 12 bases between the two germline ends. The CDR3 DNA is TGTGCCAGCAGCCCGTGGTTCGGGACAGATACGCAGTATTTT. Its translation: CASSPWFGTDTQYF. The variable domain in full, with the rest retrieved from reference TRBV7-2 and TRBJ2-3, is GAGVSQSPSNKVTEKGKDVELRCDPISGHTALYWYRQSLGQGLEFLIYFQGNSAPDKSGLPSDRFSAERTGGSVSTLTIQRTQQEDSAVYLCASSPWFGTDTQYFGPGTRLTVL.

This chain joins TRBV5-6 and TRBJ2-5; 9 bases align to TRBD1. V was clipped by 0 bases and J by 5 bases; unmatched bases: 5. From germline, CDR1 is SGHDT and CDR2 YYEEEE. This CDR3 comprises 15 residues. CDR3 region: CASSLGDRGDETQYF. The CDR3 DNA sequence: TGTGCCAGCAGCTTGGGAGACAGGGGGGACGAGACCCAGTACTTC.

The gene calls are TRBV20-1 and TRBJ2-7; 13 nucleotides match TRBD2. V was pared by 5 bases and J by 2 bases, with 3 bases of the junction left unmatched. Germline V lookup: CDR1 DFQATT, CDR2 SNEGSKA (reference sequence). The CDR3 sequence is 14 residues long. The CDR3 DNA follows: TGCAGTGCTTCGGGACTAGCGGGACCCTACGAGCAGTACTTC. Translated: CSASGLAGPYEQYF.

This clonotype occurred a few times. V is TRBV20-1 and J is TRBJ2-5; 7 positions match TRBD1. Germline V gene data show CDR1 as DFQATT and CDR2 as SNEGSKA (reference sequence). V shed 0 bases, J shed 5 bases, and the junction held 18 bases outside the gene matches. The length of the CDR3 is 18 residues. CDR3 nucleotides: TGCAGTGCTAGAGATTCGGCAGGGGGATGGAATCGAGGGGAGACCCAGTACTTC. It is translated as CSARDSAGGWNRGETQYF.

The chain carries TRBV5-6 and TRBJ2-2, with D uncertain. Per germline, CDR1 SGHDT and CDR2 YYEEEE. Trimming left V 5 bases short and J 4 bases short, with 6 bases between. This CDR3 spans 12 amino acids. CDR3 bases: TGTGCCAGCAGTTTTCCCACCGGGGAGCTGTTTTTT. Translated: CASSFPTGELFF.

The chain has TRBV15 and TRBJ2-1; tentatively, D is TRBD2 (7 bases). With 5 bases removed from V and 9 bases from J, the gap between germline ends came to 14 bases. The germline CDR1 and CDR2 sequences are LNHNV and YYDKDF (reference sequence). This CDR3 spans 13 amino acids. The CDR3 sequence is CATSGSGGGEQFF. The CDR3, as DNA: TGTGCCACCAGCGGCTCGGGGGGCGGTGAGCAGTTCTTC.

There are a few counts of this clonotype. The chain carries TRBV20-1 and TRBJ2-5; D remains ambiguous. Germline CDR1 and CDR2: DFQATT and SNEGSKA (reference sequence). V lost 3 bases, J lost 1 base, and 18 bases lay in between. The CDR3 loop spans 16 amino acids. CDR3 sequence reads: CSARDYGRRTQETQYF. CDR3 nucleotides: TGCAGTGCTAGGGATTACGGACGGCGGACCCAAGAGACCCAGTACTTC.

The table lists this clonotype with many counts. The CDR3 here is CASSYYGRGTGELFF. In nucleotides, the CDR3 is TGTGCCAGCAGTTACTATGGCAGGGGCACCGGGGAGCTGTTTTTT. The rearrangement links TRBV6-5 to TRBJ2-2; D is possibly TRBD1 (6 bases). The CDR3 runs to 15 residues. The V gene lost 1 base and the J gene lost 4 bases, with 10 bases spanning the gap. Germline CDR1 and CDR2: MNHEY and SVGAGI.

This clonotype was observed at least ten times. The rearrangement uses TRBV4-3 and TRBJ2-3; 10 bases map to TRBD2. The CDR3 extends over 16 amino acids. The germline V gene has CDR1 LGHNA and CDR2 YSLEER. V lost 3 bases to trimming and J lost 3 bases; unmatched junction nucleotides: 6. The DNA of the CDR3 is TGCGCCAGCAGCCAGGAGCCGGGACTAGCGACAGATACGCAGTATTTT. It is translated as CASSQEPGLATDTQYF.

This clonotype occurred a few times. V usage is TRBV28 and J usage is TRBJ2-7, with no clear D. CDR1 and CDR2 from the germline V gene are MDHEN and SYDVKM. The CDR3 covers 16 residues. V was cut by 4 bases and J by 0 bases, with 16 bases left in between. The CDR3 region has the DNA TGTGCCAGCAGTTCACCCGTGGATCTGAGCTCCTACGAGCAGTACTTC. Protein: CASSSPVDLSSYEQYF.

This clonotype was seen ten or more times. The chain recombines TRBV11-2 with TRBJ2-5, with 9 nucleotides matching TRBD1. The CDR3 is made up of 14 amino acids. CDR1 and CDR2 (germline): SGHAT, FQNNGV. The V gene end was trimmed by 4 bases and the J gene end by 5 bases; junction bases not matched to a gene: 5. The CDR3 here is CASSYSGTGETQYF. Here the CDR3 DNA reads TGTGCCAGCAGCTACTCCGGGACAGGGGAGACCCAGTACTTC.